This TCR beta chain was retrieved from a study of blood T cell repertoires in COVID-19. Overall study context: From the United States, Italy and Spain came samples of acute and convalescent COVID-19.

Germline-derived CDR1 and CDR2 are MGHRA and YSYEKL. This CDR3 region has 15 residues. Germline trimming cut 3 bases from V and 5 bases from J; bases unmatched to any gene: 9. Original handling: Counts of nucleated cells, estimated from reference gene primer amplification, were obtained. Assay used: immunoSEQ multiplex PCR; TCRdb lists only in-frame clones, some missing. That table gives V, J and clone size, and the DNA gave D and trimming. The sample yields more than 95,000 clones, over 75% seen once. This chain uses TRBV4-1 with TRBJ1-1, with TRBD1 matching over 7 bases. The sequenced sample consisted of peripheral blood. This TCR was recovered from a human donor with active COVID-19. The donor label of this sample is uncertain. The CDR3 sequence: CASSQREGGGTEAFF. In DNA, the CDR3 is TGCGCCAGCAGCCAGCGGGAAGGGGGCGGGACTGAAGCTTTCTTT.